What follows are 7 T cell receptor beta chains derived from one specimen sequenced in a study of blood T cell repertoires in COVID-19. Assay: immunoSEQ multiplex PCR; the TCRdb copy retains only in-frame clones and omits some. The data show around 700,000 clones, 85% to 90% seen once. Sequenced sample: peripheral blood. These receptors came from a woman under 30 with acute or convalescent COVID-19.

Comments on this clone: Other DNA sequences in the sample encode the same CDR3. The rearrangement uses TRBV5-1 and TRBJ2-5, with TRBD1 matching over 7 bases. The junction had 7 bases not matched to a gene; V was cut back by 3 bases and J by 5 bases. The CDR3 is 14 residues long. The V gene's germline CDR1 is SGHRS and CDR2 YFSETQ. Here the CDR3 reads CASSSRTGGETQYF. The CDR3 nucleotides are TGCGCCAGCAGCTCGAGGACAGGTGGGGAGACCCAGTACTTC.

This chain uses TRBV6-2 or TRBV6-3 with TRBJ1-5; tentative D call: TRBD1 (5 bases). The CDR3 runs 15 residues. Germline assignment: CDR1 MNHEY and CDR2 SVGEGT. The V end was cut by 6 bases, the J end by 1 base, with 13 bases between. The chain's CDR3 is CASSGGFRSNQPQHF. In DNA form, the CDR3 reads TGTGCCAGCAGCGGGGGGTTCAGGAGCAATCAGCCCCAGCATTTT.

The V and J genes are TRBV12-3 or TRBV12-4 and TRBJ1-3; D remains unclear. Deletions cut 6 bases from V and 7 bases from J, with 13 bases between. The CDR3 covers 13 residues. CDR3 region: CASRLQRTNTIYF. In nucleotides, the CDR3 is TGTGCCAGCAGGCTACAGAGAACTAACACCATATATTTT.

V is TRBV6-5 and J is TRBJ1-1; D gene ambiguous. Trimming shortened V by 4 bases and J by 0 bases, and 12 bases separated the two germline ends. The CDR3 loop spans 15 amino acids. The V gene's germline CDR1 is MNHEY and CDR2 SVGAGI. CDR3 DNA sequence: TGTGCCAGCAGTTGGGCCTACATCTTGAACACTGAAGCTTTCTTT. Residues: CASSWAYILNTEAFF.

CDR3 protein: CASRLSATNEKLFF. The CDR3 nucleotides are TGTGCCAGCAGGCTCAGCGCAACTAATGAAAAACTGTTTTTT. This chain connects TRBV2 to TRBJ1-4; no clear D. The CDR3 contains 14 residues. Trimming removed 6 bases at V and 0 bases at J, with 8 bases between. Per germline, CDR1 SNHLY and CDR2 FYNNEI.

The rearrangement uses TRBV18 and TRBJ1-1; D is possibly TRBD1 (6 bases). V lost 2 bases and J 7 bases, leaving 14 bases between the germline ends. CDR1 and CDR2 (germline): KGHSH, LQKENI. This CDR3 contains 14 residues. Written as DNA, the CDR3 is TGTGCCAGCTCACCAGGGACATTGTCGGGTGAAGCTTTCTTT. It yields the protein CASSPGTLSGEAFF.

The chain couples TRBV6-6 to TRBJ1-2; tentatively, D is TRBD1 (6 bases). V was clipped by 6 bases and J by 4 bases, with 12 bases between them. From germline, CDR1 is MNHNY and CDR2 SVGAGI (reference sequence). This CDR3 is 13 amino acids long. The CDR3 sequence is CASRGRTVYGYTF. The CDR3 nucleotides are TGTGCCAGCAGGGGGCGGACAGTCTATGGCTACACCTTC.